A selection of T cell receptor beta chains follows, all from one sample in a study of siplizumab effects on memory and regulatory T cells. Clones were sequenced by immunoSEQ multiplex PCR, and TCRdb holds only the in-frame ones, with some missing. The repertoire holds about 100,000 clones, with 94% as singletons. The specimen was Tregs sorted from blood. Receptors were obtained from a human donor in good health. Each CDR3 is given without its conserved first and last residue. The order of the fields is V gene, clone size, J gene, CDR3 protein. The size field is filled for only some rows; it gives once, few, many or a size class.

TRBV5-6	.	TRBJ1-3	ASSLQALRNTIY
TRBV5-8	.	TRBJ2-3	ATERTDTQY
TRBV5-1	once	TRBJ2-7	ASSQLGLAGSYEQY
TRBV14	.	TRBJ2-3	ASSLITGGSTDTQY
TRBV9	.	TRBJ2-7	ASSVGRGSSYEQY
TRBV7-2	.	TRBJ2-4	ASSFRRVSKNIQY
TRBV5-6	once	TRBJ2-7	ASSFRTSGRNEQY
TRBV6-4	once	TRBJ1-1	ASSVNWRDEAF
TRBV7-2	.	TRBJ2-1	ASSPFNEQF
TRBV7-6	.	TRBJ2-1	ASSLGPSINEQF
TRBV5-5	.	TRBJ1-2	ASSRYRGDGYT
TRBV11-1	.	TRBJ2-7	ASSPLGTGSYEQY
TRBV11-2	.	TRBJ2-1	ASSLVGQASNEQF
TRBV29-1	.	TRBJ2-5	SVIWGQETQY
TRBV9	.	TRBJ2-7	ASSAQTGNIAEQY
TRBV4-2	once	TRBJ2-3	ASGRGGGTISTDTQY
TRBV19	.	TRBJ2-1	ASSKPGGGSSYNEQF
TRBV7-3	.	TRBJ2-1	ASSLKVPSRDNEQF
TRBV7-9	once	TRBJ1-1	ASSPLGSLGGTEAF
TRBV5-1	once	TRBJ2-5	ASSSLDSQETQY
TRBV27	.	TRBJ1-1	ATHGVGLRAEAF
TRBV9	.	TRBJ2-7	ASSVGQRSHEQY
TRBV28	.	TRBJ2-3	ASSLDRVLNTQY
TRBV2	.	TRBJ1-3	ASSGREFGNTIY
TRBV7-9	.	TRBJ2-7	ASSPSPYEQY
TRBV18	.	TRBJ1-1	ASSPPSVLMNTEAF
TRBV10-2	.	TRBJ2-7	ANPPPGGGYEQY
TRBV18	.	TRBJ2-7	ASSNRETYEQY
TRBV10-3	.	TRBJ2-2	AISESGPTGELF
TRBV14	.	TRBJ1-1	ASSHLPRGLNTEAF
TRBV18	.	TRBJ1-6	ASSPPGWNSPLH
TRBV4-1	once	TRBJ1-5	ASSQGASRVTHNQPQH
TRBV5-1	once	TRBJ2-1	ASSLEAGGYEQF
TRBV5-1	.	TRBJ1-2	ASSLEGVSRGYT
TRBV23-1	.	TRBJ2-7	ASSHLPGDLLSYEQY
TRBV18	.	TRBJ2-1	ASSPAGQGVNEQF
TRBV2	.	TRBJ2-1	AVKSVEQF